A selection of T cell receptor beta chains follows, all from one sample in a study of T cells after yellow fever vaccination. In TCRdb, the 5' RACE reads were re-called with MiXCR into one record per CDR3 protein. This sample has about 300,000 distinct CDR3 sequences, with approximately 8% found just once. Specimen: CD4+ T cells sorted from PBMCs, collected 5 days after the yellow fever booster vaccination. Receptor source: a man between 18 and 29 years old who received the YFV17D yellow fever vaccine. Both conserved end residues are part of each CDR3. D genes are given only for firm matches. Some rows have no size entry. The others give once, few or many, or a class for an expanded clone.

V: TRBV12-3/TRBV12-4; size: .; D: .; J: TRBJ1-3; CDR3: CASRPPANTIYF; DNA: TGTGCCAGCAGACCCCCCGCAAACACCATATATTTT
V: TRBV7-9; size: many; D: .; J: TRBJ1-1; CDR3: CASSLVSGSTTEAFF; DNA: TGTGCCAGCAGCTTAGTGTCCGGGAGTACCACTGAAGCTTTCTTT
V: TRBV6-4; size: few; D: TRBD2; J: TRBJ2-3; CDR3: CASSASGLAGDTQYF; DNA: TGTGCCAGCAGTGCGTCGGGACTAGCGGGGGATACGCAGTATTTT
V: TRBV14; size: .; D: TRBD2; J: TRBJ2-1; CDR3: CASSKLAGGKPYNEQFF; DNA: TGTGCCAGCAGCAAACTAGCGGGGGGGAAGCCCTACAATGAGCAGTTCTTC
V: TRBV10-1; size: .; D: .; J: TRBJ2-7; CDR3: CASSERVPGGSNYEQYF; DNA: TGCGCCAGCAGCGAAAGGGTCCCCGGAGGCTCTAACTACGAGCAGTACTTC
V: TRBV19; size: few; D: .; J: TRBJ2-1; CDR3: CASSIVLAALSYNEQFF; DNA: TGTGCCAGTAGTATCGTACTGGCAGCCCTATCCTACAATGAGCAGTTCTTC
V: TRBV18; size: .; D: TRBD1; J: TRBJ2-3; CDR3: CASSLSDRGGADTQYF; DNA: TGTGCCAGCTCACTATCGGACAGGGGGGGCGCAGATACGCAGTATTTT
V: TRBV5-1; size: few; D: .; J: TRBJ1-2; CDR3: CASSLVPEGSYGYTF; DNA: TGCGCCAGCAGCTTGGTTCCCGAAGGGTCCTATGGCTACACCTTC
V: TRBV28; size: many; D: .; J: TRBJ2-2; CDR3: CASSLKLLRRGSNTGELFF; DNA: TGTGCCAGCAGTCTGAAACTGCTCAGACGGGGCTCGAACACCGGGGAGCTGTTTTTT
V: TRBV6-1; size: .; D: TRBD1; J: TRBJ1-2; CDR3: CASRDPGTGVYGYTF; DNA: TGTGCCAGCAGGGACCCCGGGACAGGCGTCTATGGCTACACCTTC
V: TRBV15; size: .; D: TRBD1; J: TRBJ1-5; CDR3: CATSSLSSQGRSQPQHF; DNA: TGTGCCACCAGCAGCTTAAGCTCACAGGGGAGGAGTCAGCCCCAGCATTTT
V: TRBV4-3; size: .; D: TRBD1; J: TRBJ2-2; CDR3: CASSQQGAGNTGELFF; DNA: TGCGCCAGCAGCCAGCAGGGGGCGGGGAACACCGGGGAGCTGTTTTTT
V: TRBV5-4; size: few; D: TRBD1; J: TRBJ1-2; CDR3: CASSDGQGRVTEF; DNA: TGTGCCAGCAGCGACGGACAGGGCCGCGTTACCGAATTC
V: TRBV18; size: .; D: .; J: TRBJ2-4; CDR3: CASSPPGIGVLHF; DNA: TGTGCCAGCTCACCACCGGGGATCGGGGTGCTGCACTTC
V: TRBV7-2; size: few; D: .; J: TRBJ2-5; CDR3: CASSRPRTREETQYF; DNA: TGTGCCAGCAGCCGACCTAGGACTCGAGAAGAGACCCAGTACTTC
V: TRBV6-5; size: few; D: .; J: TRBJ2-1; CDR3: CASSYAPGQTGFF; DNA: TGTGCCAGCAGTTACGCCCCAGGGCAGACGGGATTTTTC
V: TRBV7-8; size: .; D: TRBD1; J: TRBJ1-2; CDR3: CASSFDRGGYTF; DNA: TGTGCCAGCAGCTTCGACAGGGGAGGCTACACCTTC
V: TRBV25-1; size: .; D: .; J: TRBJ1-4; CDR3: CASGGGGVNEKLFF; DNA: TGTGCCAGCGGAGGGGGAGGGGTTAATGAAAAACTGTTTTTT
V: TRBV12-3/TRBV12-4; size: .; D: .; J: TRBJ1-5; CDR3: CASSLVSGRNQPQHF; DNA: TGTGCCAGCAGTTTAGTTTCCGGGAGGAATCAGCCCCAGCATTTT
V: TRBV4-2; size: .; D: .; J: TRBJ2-7; CDR3: CASSQEADIEQYF; DNA: TGTGCCAGCAGCCAAGAAGCCGACATCGAGCAGTACTTC
V: TRBV10-3; size: few; D: TRBD1; J: TRBJ1-1; CDR3: CAISESFAGGGTEAFF; DNA: TGTGCCATCAGTGAGTCCTTTGCAGGGGGAGGCACTGAAGCTTTCTTT
V: TRBV4-3; size: many; D: TRBD1; J: TRBJ2-3; CDR3: CASSPGQGYTDTQYF; DNA: TGCGCCAGCAGCCCTGGACAGGGATATACAGATACGCAGTATTTT
V: TRBV28; size: few; D: .; J: TRBJ2-3; CDR3: CASSSPGDTDTQYF; DNA: TGTGCCAGCAGTTCCCCAGGGGATACAGATACGCAGTATTTT
V: TRBV20-1; size: .; D: .; J: TRBJ1-4; CDR3: CSARGVGPEKLFF; DNA: TGCAGTGCTAGAGGTGTAGGGCCAGAAAAACTGTTTTTT
V: TRBV6-2/TRBV6-3; size: .; D: .; J: TRBJ1-2; CDR3: CASSYPAGFGYTF; DNA: TGTGCCAGCAGTTACCCAGCGGGGTTTGGCTACACCTTC
V: TRBV4-3; size: many; D: .; J: TRBJ1-1; CDR3: CASSHDFAAEAFF; DNA: TGCGCCAGCAGCCACGACTTCGCGGCTGAAGCTTTCTTT
V: TRBV9; size: .; D: .; J: TRBJ2-3; CDR3: CASSVASGDSTDTQYF; DNA: TGTGCCAGCAGCGTAGCGAGCGGAGATAGCACAGATACGCAGTATTTT
V: TRBV12-3/TRBV12-4; size: .; D: .; J: TRBJ2-7; CDR3: CASSLTGIYEQYF; DNA: TGTGCCAGCAGTCTTACAGGGATCTACGAGCAGTACTTC
V: TRBV6-5; size: .; D: .; J: TRBJ1-4; CDR3: CASSYQVDGTGEKLFF; DNA: TGTGCCAGCAGTTACCAAGTAGATGGGACTGGTGAAAAACTGTTTTTT
V: TRBV28; size: few; D: .; J: TRBJ2-5; CDR3: CASSFRGWRGGQETQYF; DNA: TGTGCCAGCAGTTTTCGAGGGTGGAGGGGGGGCCAAGAGACCCAGTACTTC
V: TRBV25-1; size: few; D: TRBD2; J: TRBJ2-5; CDR3: CASSEPLGGAVETQYF; DNA: TGTGCCAGCAGTGAACCGCTGGGAGGGGCGGTAGAGACCCAGTACTTC
V: TRBV10-3; size: .; D: .; J: TRBJ2-7; CDR3: CATRTAREQYF; DNA: TGTGCCACCCGGACGGCCCGCGAGCAGTACTTC
V: TRBV20-1; size: .; D: .; J: TRBJ2-2; CDR3: CSARRAGGELFF; DNA: TGCAGTGCCCGTAGGGCAGGCGGGGAGCTGTTTTTT
V: TRBV20-1; size: few; D: .; J: TRBJ2-7; CDR3: CSALDPRVGSYEQYF; DNA: TGCAGTGCCCTAGATCCCAGGGTCGGCTCCTACGAGCAGTACTTC
V: TRBV11-2; size: few; D: .; J: TRBJ1-6; CDR3: CASSLVVRNSPLHF; DNA: TGTGCCAGCAGCTTAGTAGTAAGGAATTCACCCCTCCACTTT
V: TRBV7-2; size: many; D: .; J: TRBJ1-4; CDR3: CASSFLLSTNEKLFF; DNA: TGTGCCAGCAGCTTTCTACTATCAACTAATGAAAAACTGTTTTTT
V: TRBV5-1; size: many; D: TRBD1; J: TRBJ1-5; CDR3: CASSPGGGNQPQHF; DNA: TGCGCCAGCAGCCCAGGGGGCGGCAATCAGCCCCAGCATTTT
V: TRBV11-2; size: .; D: TRBD1; J: TRBJ2-3; CDR3: CASSFPTWTGKYTDTQYF; DNA: TGTGCCAGCAGCTTTCCTACGTGGACAGGGAAATACACAGATACGCAGTATTTT
V: TRBV9; size: few; D: .; J: TRBJ1-4; CDR3: CASGRGTNEKLFF; DNA: TGTGCCAGCGGTAGAGGAACTAATGAAAAACTGTTTTTT
V: TRBV7-9; size: .; D: .; J: TRBJ1-5; CDR3: CASSLMGGGQPQHF; DNA: TGTGCCAGCAGCTTAATGGGGGGGGGTCAGCCCCAGCATTTT
V: TRBV3-1; size: .; D: .; J: TRBJ2-3; CDR3: CASSPPQSGANTQYF; DNA: TGTGCCAGCAGCCCCCCCCAGTCGGGGGCGAATACGCAGTATTTT
V: TRBV5-1; size: few; D: TRBD2; J: TRBJ2-1; CDR3: CASSQEGTSSREQFF; DNA: TGCGCCAGCAGCCAAGAGGGGACTAGTTCCCGTGAGCAGTTCTTC
V: TRBV20-1; size: few; D: .; J: TRBJ1-1; CDR3: CSARVDLNTEAFF; DNA: TGCAGTGCTAGAGTCGACTTGAACACTGAAGCTTTCTTT
V: TRBV24-1; size: many; D: .; J: TRBJ2-2; CDR3: CATSDLAGELFF; DNA: TGTGCCACCAGTGATTTGGCCGGGGAGCTGTTTTTT
V: TRBV3-1; size: few; D: TRBD1; J: TRBJ2-2; CDR3: CASSPTGVVNTGELFF; DNA: TGTGCCAGCAGCCCGACAGGGGTGGTGAACACCGGGGAGCTGTTTTTT
V: TRBV3-1; size: .; D: TRBD2; J: TRBJ2-5; CDR3: CASSFPGLPTGTQYF; DNA: TGTGCCAGCAGCTTCCCGGGACTACCAACGGGTACCCAGTACTTC
V: TRBV7-6; size: many; D: TRBD2; J: TRBJ2-5; CDR3: CASSVSGGGETQYF; DNA: TGTGCCAGCAGCGTTAGCGGGGGTGGTGAGACCCAGTACTTC
V: TRBV19; size: .; D: .; J: TRBJ1-3; CDR3: CASTPGPGTSGNTIYF; DNA: TGTGCCAGTACCCCCGGGCCAGGGACCTCTGGAAACACCATATATTTT
V: TRBV6-1; size: few; D: TRBD1; J: TRBJ2-5; CDR3: CASRAGTGLETQYF; DNA: TGTGCCAGCAGGGCCGGGACAGGGTTAGAGACCCAGTACTTC
V: TRBV25-1; size: .; D: TRBD2; J: TRBJ2-7; CDR3: CASSEYGGAYEQYF; DNA: TGTGCCAGCAGTGAATACGGGGGGGCTTACGAGCAGTACTTC
V: TRBV7-2; size: few; D: .; J: TRBJ2-7; CDR3: CASSLAPYPYEQYF; DNA: TGTGCCAGCAGCTTAGCGCCCTATCCCTACGAGCAGTACTTC
V: TRBV20-1; size: few; D: TRBD2; J: TRBJ2-7; CDR3: CSARNILAGTYEQYF; DNA: TGCAGTGCTAGAAACATACTAGCGGGCACCTACGAGCAGTACTTC
V: TRBV7-3; size: few; D: .; J: TRBJ2-3; CDR3: CASSLQAAPGDTQYF; DNA: TGTGCCAGCAGCCTGCAGGCTGCTCCTGGAGATACGCAGTATTTT